This T cell receptor (beta chain) derives from a study of patients and donors after allogeneic stem cell transplantation. MiXCR was run by TCRdb on the RT-PCR reads, yielding one entry per CDR3 protein. Among 900,000 to 1,000,000 distinct CDR3 sequences listed, under 20% were seen once. Sequenced material: blood, either unsorted or a sorted T cell fraction (not recorded which). This TCR derives from a human donor who was either an allogeneic HSCT recipient or a stem cell or donor lymphocyte infusion donor (not recorded which). It is not recorded whose cells these are; they may come from a transplant donor.

The CDR3 sequence: CSAAPGRSYTDTQYF. CDR3 nucleotide sequence: TGCAGTGCCGCACCGGGACGGAGTTACACAGATACGCAGTATTTT. The chain joins TRBV20-1 to TRBJ2-3; tentatively, D is TRBD1 or TRBD2 (5 bases each). Per the germline V gene, CDR1 is DFQATT and CDR2 is SNEGSKA (reference sequence). The V end lost 6 bases, the J end lost 2 bases, and 18 bases lay between the germline ends. The CDR3 spans 15 residues.